This TCR beta chain was sequenced for a study of identical twins (dated by TCRdb to about 2016). In terms of the full investigation: To test whether fetal clonotypes persist, the study used deep sequencing on TCR alpha and beta repertoires from monozygotic twins, unrelated adults of various ages, and cord blood. To rule out contamination, replicate twin experiments were performed at different times with different library preparation protocols.

Every donor was a healthy Caucasian. The researchers also sequenced three unrelated adults who were not twins: a male aged 18 to 29, a male aged 50 to 59, and a female aged 50 to 59. Miltenyi CD45RO+ enrichment and human naive T-cell isolation kits were used to isolate memory (CD45RO+) and naive T cells from PBMC. This clonotype was recorded a few times. No cognate antigen has been identified for it. No per-base quality is available; no much larger clone lies one base away. The method behind the library was 5' RACE. The sequencing machine was an Illumina HiSeq 2000. Template switching introduced a universal primer binding site; the final cDNA contained a unique molecular identifier, enabling accurate counting of TCR cDNA molecules. First-strand cDNA for TCR alpha and beta chains was synthesized from specific primers in the conserved constant-segment region. Each cDNA library was double barcoded, with a SMART-Mk sample barcode plus Illumina barcodes, to control for contamination. TruSeq adapter sequences, together with Illumina sample barcodes, were added in two successive PCR steps. The Illumina HiSeq platform was used with custom primers to sequence TCR alpha and beta cDNA libraries. On the authors' methods: Raw reads were processed with MiGEC to extract unique molecular identifiers, and MiXCR was used to determine CDR3 positions. Recombination models were inferred per individual with the repgenHMM and IGoR tools using an EM algorithm. Shared clonotypes were analyzed with the tcR package in R, and sharing was normalized by the product of cloneset sizes. To study raw recombination free of thymic and clonal selection effects, out-of-frame nonproductive sequences were analyzed. TCRdb took the public reads, trimmed them with fastp at Q25, ran MiXCR for clone calling and kept in-frame beta chains. For every CDR3 protein sequence, its rows merge into one entry that carries the most common genes and DNA. The V and J calls were determined by TCRdb, not by the authors. Recorded for this sample are some 710,000 distinct CDR3 sequences; around 6% of them occurred a single time. Together, the top ten hold roughly 1.6% of the sample.

The research as a whole found: The excess sharing between twins in beta out-of-frame sequences was weaker because fewer shared sequences reduced the signal-to-noise ratio. Out-of-frame TCR alpha sharing in monozygotic twins was systematically underestimated by recombination models, whereas sharing between unrelated individuals was in agreement with the recombination models. Compared with coincidental sharing between unrelated individuals, out-of-frame TCR alpha sequences shared between twins had an excess of sequences with low generation probability. Abundant cord blood beta clonotypes carried fewer insertions; young adult naive repertoires showed a weaker similar trend, while memory repertoires showed none. Zero-insertion analyses could be partly confounded by invariant T cells such as MAIT and iNKT, though diverse VJ usage argued against such confounding for most clonotypes. Because the same donors could not be followed over many years, the conclusions depended on cross-sectional statistical analysis.

CDR1 and CDR2 are drawn from the germline V gene: SGDLS, YYNGEE. From the cysteine through the phenylalanine, the CDR3 covers 16 amino acids. Only the CDR3 portion is preserved as DNA: 48 bases, with reading frame beginning at the first base. V and J are trimmed by 4 bases and 2 bases, and the gene matches miss 8 bases of the junction. This chain is built from TRBV9 and TRBJ2-5; 10 bases in the middle match TRBD1. This TCR was recovered from a man aged 18 to 30 in good health. Sequencing was performed on naive T cells sorted from blood. Read against the paper, the sample's cell subset or site label means: cells isolated with a human naive T-cell isolation kit. The DNA is TGTGCCAGCAGCCCTCGACAGGGGGCTTTTCAAGAGACCCAGTACTTC. It is translated as CASSPRQGAFQETQYF.